A single sample gave rise to the 22 T cell receptor beta chains below, sequenced in a study of read filtering for tumor transcriptome and immune sequencing. This library used 300 to 500 ng RNA and molecular barcoded adaptors spanning alpha/delta and beta/gamma chains. TCRdb reprocessed the reads via MiXCR and lists one record per CDR3 protein. This table holds around 29,000 distinct CDR3 sequences, under 15% found once. Specimen: a population of CD138-negative cells sorted from bone marrow. The source is a donor aged 40 or older with multiple myeloma.

As regards this clonotype: A single base separates this from a much larger clone, so it may be a read error. The rearrangement links TRBV2 to TRBJ2-4; D tentatively fits TRBD1 or TRBD2 (6 bases each). Germline V gene sequence: CDR1 SNHLY, CDR2 FYNNEI. CDR3 length equals 15 residues. The CDR3 nucleotides are TGTGCCAGTCTGCTAACTCCGGGGGCTTCTAACATTCAGCACTTC. It translates to CASLLTPGASNIQHF.

This clonotype was seen many times. This chain uses TRBV27 with TRBJ2-1, with 9 nucleotides matching TRBD1. The germline CDR1 and CDR2 sequences are MNHEY and SMNVEV (reference sequence). The junction had 7 bases not matched to a gene; V was cut back by 5 bases and J by 8 bases. The CDR3 is made up of 14 amino acids. The CDR3 region has the DNA TGTGCCAGCAGTGACTGGACAGGGGCGCATGAGCAGTTCTTC. Residues: CASSDWTGAHEQFF.

This clonotype was counted a few times. A single base separates this from a much larger clone, so it may be a read error. The J gene is TRBJ2-7, the V gene TRBV20-1; tentatively, D is TRBD1 or TRBD2 (5 bases each). The CDR3 loop spans 12 amino acids. Looked up from germline, CDR1 is DFQATT and CDR2 is SNEGSKA (reference sequence). The DNA for the CDR3 is TGCGGTGCTAGCCGAGACAGCTACGAGCAGTACTTC. It codes for CGASRDSYEQYF.

Worth noting for this clonotype: One base away lies a much larger clone, so this may be a sequencing read error. The chain joins TRBV3-1 to TRBJ2-5; TRBD1 is a possible D gene (5 bases). Germline V lookup: CDR1 LGHDT, CDR2 YNNKEL (reference sequence). The CDR3 is 14 residues long. The CDR3 here is CASSQGRVQETQHF. The CDR3 DNA is TGTGCCAGCAGCCAAGGCAGGGTCCAAGAGACCCAGCACTTC.

This clonotype was seen repeatedly, ten times or more. The chain combines TRBV20-1 with TRBJ2-2, with D perhaps TRBD2 (6 bases). V was shortened by 1 base and J by 1 base, with 19 bases between the two germline ends. Germline V gene data show CDR1 as DFQATT and CDR2 as SNEGSKA (reference sequence). The CDR3 is made up of 18 amino acids. CDR3 sequence: CSARVHWGDWENTGELFF. DNA of the CDR3: TGCAGTGCTAGAGTTCATTGGGGGGACTGGGAGAACACCGGGGAGCTGTTTTTT.

This clonotype was seen at least ten times. The gene calls are TRBV18 and TRBJ2-3; D could derive from TRBD1 or TRBD2 (5 bases each). Trimming left V 0 bases short and J 8 bases short, with 12 bases between. Per the germline V gene, CDR1 is KGHSH and CDR2 is LQKENI. The CDR3 is 14 residues long. The CDR3: CASSPPGEPGTQYF. The CDR3, as DNA: TGTGCCAGCTCACCACCGGGGGAACCGGGTACGCAGTATTTT.

The chain is built from TRBV29-1 and TRBJ2-1; the D is unclear. Germline V gene sequence: CDR1 SQVTM, CDR2 ANQGSEA. The ends were cut back, 7 bases at V and 7 bases at J, with 14 bases in the middle. The CDR3 consists of 12 residues. CDR3 sequence (DNA): TGCAGCGCCCGGGCCTCTGGTAATGAGCAGTTCTTC. Protein product: CSARASGNEQFF.

This clonotype was picked up many times. The chain has TRBV27 and TRBJ1-1; a possible D gene is TRBD1 (5 bases). This CDR3 has 13 residues. Looked up from germline, CDR1 is MNHEY and CDR2 is SMNVEV (reference sequence). With 4 bases removed from V and 4 bases from J, the gap between germline ends came to 10 bases. CDR3 nucleotide sequence: TGTGCCAGCAGTTCAGGGCTGGGCACTGAAGCTTTCTTT. The encoded protein is CASSSGLGTEAFF.

This clonotype was counted ten times or more. The chain uses TRBV6-2 or TRBV6-3 and TRBJ2-5; 8 bases match TRBD1. From germline, CDR1 is MNHEY and CDR2 SVGEGT. The CDR3 covers 15 residues. The V and J ends lost 2 bases and 3 bases, in that order; junction bases with no gene match: 5. The CDR3 here is CASSYHRTGKETQYF. CDR3 sequence (DNA): TGTGCCAGCAGTTACCATCGGACAGGGAAAGAGACCCAGTACTTC.

Many counts were recorded for this clonotype. The gene calls are TRBV20-1 and TRBJ1-1, with TRBD1 matching over 9 bases. CDR1 and CDR2 (germline): DFQATT, SNEGSKA (reference sequence). V lost 0 bases, J lost 1 base, and 9 bases stayed unmatched. The CDR3 spans 17 residues. The CDR3 region is CSARDVKTGGRNTEAFF. CDR3 nucleotide sequence: TGCAGTGCTAGAGACGTTAAAACAGGGGGCCGGAACACTGAAGCTTTCTTT.

This clonotype has at least ten counts. The gene calls are TRBV20-1 and TRBJ1-5, with D perhaps TRBD1 (5 bases). The germline CDR1 and CDR2 sequences are DFQATT and SNEGSKA (reference sequence). The CDR3 is made up of 15 amino acids. Trimming took off 0 bases at V and 3 bases at J, with 12 bases between the two ends. The CDR3 loop is CSARDTGHSNQPQHF. DNA of the CDR3: TGCAGTGCTAGAGATACAGGACACTCCAATCAGCCCCAGCATTTT.

This clonotype was counted ten times or more. The V gene is TRBV13, the J gene TRBJ1-1; D ambiguous. V lost 0 bases, J lost 0 bases, and 8 bases lay in between. CDR3 length: 15 amino acids. Germline CDR1 reads PRHDT; CDR2 reads FYEKMQ (reference sequence). CDR3 nucleotide sequence: TGTGCCAGCAGCTTAGGCCGAAGGGTGAACACTGAAGCTTTCTTT. Protein sequence: CASSLGRRVNTEAFF.

This clonotype was detected ten times or more. This chain uses TRBV29-1 with TRBJ2-5; D not resolved. V shed 1 base and J shed 4 bases, with 1 base lying between them. Germline CDR1 SQVTM, CDR2 ANQGSEA. The CDR3 loop spans 10 amino acids. CDR3 nucleotides: TGCAGCGTTGAAGGAGAGACCCAGTACTTC. Translated: CSVEGETQYF.

Ten or more counts support this clonotype. This chain links TRBV12-3 or TRBV12-4 with TRBJ2-2; D ambiguous. The V end was cut by 0 bases, the J end by 2 bases, with 7 bases between. This CDR3 has 15 amino acids. Here the CDR3 DNA reads TGTGCCAGCAGTTTAGCGATGAAAAACACCGGGGAGCTGTTTTTT. This codes for CASSLAMKNTGELFF.

Concerning this clonotype: It may be a read error: a sequence one base away is much more abundant. Because it lacks the conserved phenylalanine or tryptophan at the end, this CDR3 is likely a read error. The chain's CDR3 is CSALRGQPQHL. CDR3 DNA sequence: TGCAGTGCCCTGAGGGGTCAGCCCCAGCATCTT. V usage is TRBV20-1 and J usage is TRBJ1-5; D possibly corresponds to TRBD1 (5 bases). The CDR3 runs 11 residues. CDR1 and CDR2 (germline): DFQATT, SNEGSKA (reference sequence). V lost 6 bases, J lost 6 bases, and 9 bases lay in between.

There are many counts of this clonotype. The rearrangement uses TRBV20-1 and TRBJ2-1; tentative D call: TRBD1 (6 bases). CDR1 is DFQATT, CDR2 SNEGSKA, per germline (reference sequence). V gave up 3 bases and J gave up 8 bases, with 20 bases separating them. The CDR3 runs 15 residues. Here the CDR3 reads CSASKWGNPGDEQFF. CDR3 in DNA: TGCAGTGCTAGTAAATGGGGAAACCCAGGGGATGAGCAGTTCTTC.

This clonotype has at least ten counts. This chain links TRBV20-1 with TRBJ1-2, with unresolved D. The CDR3 length is 14 residues. Trimming pared 3 bases from V and 2 bases from J, leaving 13 bases between. Germline V CDR1 and CDR2: DFQATT, SNEGSKA (reference sequence). The CDR3 sequence is CSASNPNTNYGYTF. For the CDR3, the DNA is TGCAGTGCTAGCAACCCTAATACAAACTATGGCTACACCTTC.

Many counts were recorded for this clonotype. This chain joins TRBV20-1 and TRBJ1-3, with 8 positions matching TRBD1. Germline V CDR1 and CDR2: DFQATT, SNEGSKA (reference sequence). V gave up 5 bases and J gave up 5 bases; unmatched junction bases: 5. The CDR3 has 13 residues. Here the CDR3 DNA reads TGCAGTGCTGACGGACAGGGAAGAAACACCATATATTTT. Its protein product is CSADGQGRNTIYF.

This clonotype was detected many times. The V call is TRBV25-1, the J call TRBJ2-5; 11 nucleotides match TRBD2. This CDR3 has 17 residues. After removal of 1 base from V and 2 bases from J, the junction contained 6 bases not matched to a gene. Germline lookup yields CDR1 MGHDK and CDR2 SYGVNS. The CDR3 sequence is CASSEWSSGRGQETQYF. The CDR3 DNA reads as TGTGCCAGCAGTGAATGGAGTAGCGGGAGGGGACAAGAGACCCAGTACTTC.

In its sample, this clonotype was seen many times. The CDR3 sequence is CASSEQREVSNEQFF. The CDR3, as DNA: TGTGCCAGCAGTGAACAGCGGGAGGTATCCAATGAGCAGTTCTTC. J is TRBJ2-1 and V is TRBV2, with 9 bases matching TRBD2. The V gene's germline CDR1 is SNHLY and CDR2 FYNNEI. The CDR3 length is 15 residues. J was trimmed by 6 bases and V by 2 bases; bases with no gene match: 5.

The chain links TRBV7-2 to TRBJ2-1, with unresolved D. V was cut by 5 bases and J by 7 bases, with 12 bases left in between. CDR1 is SGHTA and CDR2 is FQGNSA in the germline V gene. CDR3 size: 13 residues. The CDR3 loop reads CASSARIGNEQFF. The CDR3 region has the DNA TGTGCCAGCAGCGCCAGGATCGGGAATGAGCAGTTCTTC.

This clonotype was counted between two and nine times. Given a much more abundant clone one base away, this may be a read error. This chain links TRBV5-1 with TRBJ2-7; 8 positions match TRBD1. The germline gives CDR1 SGHRS, CDR2 YFSETQ. The CDR3 has 13 residues. CDR3 coding DNA: TGCGCCAGCCGGCCAGGGGGCGGATACGGGCAGTACTTC. This gives the protein CASRPGGGYGQYF.